The TCR beta chain described here comes from a study of molecular identifiers for immune sequencing clone quantification. Libraries from naive CD8 cells were generated from about 20,000 to 1,000,000 sorted cells (with 10%, 30% or 50% RNA). Per germline, CDR1 LGHDT and CDR2 YNNKEL (reference sequence). V dropped 6 bases and J dropped 6; count of bases not matched to a gene: 6. This CDR3 contains 15 residues. Concerning this clonotype itself: Its antigen is currently unknown. A much larger clone lies a single base off, so this may be a read error.

General observations from the study: The sizes of highly expanded clones could be underestimated when identical TCR molecules share a barcode.

Bulk TCR libraries were made with methods that had been previously described and with listed TCR primers. TCRdb called the PCR reads again in MiXCR, with one record for every CDR3 protein. The repertoire has about 100,000 distinct CDR3 sequences, roughly 38% of them found once; the top ten carry around 4%. This chain connects TRBV3-1 to TRBJ2-3, with 13 bases lining up with TRBD2. This sequence was found in a human donor in good health. Some libraries in this study had Jurkat cell RNA spiked in. The sequencing sample was made of naive CD8+ T cells from blood, with Jurkat cell RNA spiked in. Subset denoted: FACS-sorted CD8+CD4-CCR7+CD45RA+ naive T cells. For the CDR3, the DNA is TGTGCCAGCAGGTGGACTAGCGGGAGTAAGGATACGCAGTATTTT. This translates into CASRWTSGSKDTQYF.